The 11 T cell receptor beta chains below all came from one sample that was sequenced in a study of patients and donors after allogeneic stem cell transplantation. Using its own MiXCR run on the RT-PCR reads, TCRdb lists one record per CDR3 protein. The sample includes more than 850,000 distinct CDR3 sequences, more than 15% seen only once; the top ten take approximately 5.9%. The sequencing input was blood, either unsorted or a sorted T cell fraction (not recorded which). The source is a human donor who was either an allogeneic HSCT recipient or a stem cell or donor lymphocyte infusion donor (not recorded which). It is not recorded whose cells these are; they may come from a transplant donor.

This clonotype came up a few times. J is TRBJ2-6 and V is TRBV24-1, with no clear D. V was cut by 5 bases and J by 0 bases, with 16 bases left in between. This CDR3 contains 18 residues. Germline CDR1 and CDR2: KGHDR and SFDVKD. CDR3 in amino acids: CATSGVEGKYSGANVLTF. CDR3 coding DNA: TGTGCCACCAGTGGAGTCGAAGGGAAGTACTCTGGGGCCAACGTCCTGACTTTC.

There are a few counts of this clonotype. The CDR3 coding sequence is TGTGCCAGCAGCGCCCAACCCGGGACAGGCCGCAGATGGGCTTTCTTT. Protein: CASSAQPGTGRRWAFF. The rearrangement joins TRBV14 to TRBJ1-1, with 8 positions matching TRBD1. The ends lost 5 bases at V and 11 bases at J; junction bases unmatched: 19. The CDR3 extends over 16 amino acids. CDR1 and CDR2 (germline): SGHDN, FVKESK.

The J gene is TRBJ2-1, the V gene TRBV5-1, with 10 bases fitting TRBD2. With 4 bases clipped from V and 6 bases from J, the junction kept 10 bases outside the gene matches. The CDR3 covers 16 residues. CDR1 is SGHRS and CDR2 is YFSETQ in the germline V gene. CDR3 loop: CASSLRPSGSINEQFF. The DNA of the CDR3 is TGCGCCAGCAGCCTACGCCCTAGCGGGAGTATCAATGAGCAGTTCTTC.

This rearrangement joins TRBV14 to TRBJ2-2; no clear D. The CDR3 has 16 residues. Germline loops: CDR1 SGHDN, CDR2 FVKESK. V was cut by 0 bases and J by 4 bases, with 12 bases left in between. The DNA for the CDR3 is TGTGCCAGCAGCCAAGAAGTCCAGCGTAGCACCGGGGAGCTGTTTTTT. It yields the protein CASSQEVQRSTGELFF.

The chain carries TRBV6-1 and TRBJ1-2; D gene uncertain. CDR3 length: 14 amino acids. V lost 6 bases to trimming and J lost 2 bases, with 13 bases between them. Per the germline V gene, CDR1 is MNHNS and CDR2 is SASEGT. In DNA, the CDR3 is TGTGCCAGCAGGGCAGGCGATAAGAACTATGGCTACACCTTC. Residues: CASRAGDKNYGYTF.

Written as DNA, the CDR3 is TGTGCCAGCAGCCCCCGGTCCCGGGGCAGATCTCCCCCCAATGAGCAGTTCTTC. Amino acid sequence: CASSPRSRGRSPPNEQFF. J is TRBJ2-1 and V is TRBV11-2; D is tentatively TRBD1 or TRBD2 (5 bases each). V gave up 5 bases and J gave up 6 bases, with 26 bases separating them. Germline CDR1 is SGHAT and CDR2 is FQNNGV. The CDR3 extends over 18 amino acids.

J is TRBJ2-3 and V is TRBV20-1; TRBD2 matches at 14 bases. The CDR3 is 17 amino acids. The germline CDR1 and CDR2 sequences are DFQATT and SNEGSKA (reference sequence). V was clipped by 5 bases and J by 10 bases; unmatched bases: 17. The CDR3 loop is CSASKGGTSGRSQAQYF. Written as DNA, the CDR3 is TGCAGTGCTTCGAAAGGGGGGACTAGCGGGAGATCGCAGGCGCAGTATTTT.

The gene calls are TRBV4-1 and TRBJ1-5; 9 nucleotides line up with TRBD1. The germline V gene encodes CDR1 MGHRA and CDR2 YSYEKL. The CDR3 covers 20 residues. V lost 0 bases and J lost 0; bases outside the gene matches: 12. CDR3 in DNA: TGCGCCAGCAGCCAAGATAGATTGGTAGGGACAGGGCTTAGCAATCAGCCCCAGCATTTT. It codes for CASSQDRLVGTGLSNQPQHF.

This rearrangement joins TRBV28 to TRBJ2-7, with D hard to call. The CDR3 length is 14 residues. Trimming removed 3 bases from V and 1 base from J, with 10 bases in between. The germline gives CDR1 MDHEN, CDR2 SYDVKM. As DNA, the CDR3 is TGTGCCAGCAGTTTTACGGATCTTTCCTACGAGCAGTACTTC. Protein: CASSFTDLSYEQYF.

There are many counts of this clonotype. This likely stems from a read error, as it lies one base from a far larger clone. This chain connects TRBV3-1 to TRBJ2-7; weak D call: TRBD2 (5 bases). Germline V gives CDR1 LGHDT, CDR2 YNNKEL (reference sequence). CDR3 length: 11 residues. Trimming cost V 1 base and J 7 bases, with 5 bases left between them. The CDR3 coding sequence is TGTGCCAGCAGCCAAGCGGGGGAGCAGTACTTC. Encoded protein: CASSQAGEQYF.

J is TRBJ2-1 and V is TRBV20-1, with 9 bases aligning to TRBD2. From germline, CDR1 is DFQATT and CDR2 SNEGSKA (reference sequence). The CDR3 runs to 14 residues. J lost 7 bases, V lost 6 bases, and 10 bases had no gene match. CDR3 nucleotides: TGCAGTGCCGCGCCCGGACTAGCGAAAAATGAGCAGTTCTTC. Its protein product is CSAAPGLAKNEQFF.